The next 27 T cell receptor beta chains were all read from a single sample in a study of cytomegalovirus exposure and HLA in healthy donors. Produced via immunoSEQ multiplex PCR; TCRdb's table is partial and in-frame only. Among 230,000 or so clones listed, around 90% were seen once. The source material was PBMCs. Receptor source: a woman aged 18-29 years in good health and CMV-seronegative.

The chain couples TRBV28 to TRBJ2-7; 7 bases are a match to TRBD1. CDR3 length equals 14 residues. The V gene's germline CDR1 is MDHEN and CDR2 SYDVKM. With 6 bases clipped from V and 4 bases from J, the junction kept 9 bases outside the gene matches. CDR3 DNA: TGTGCCAGCAGCCAAAAGACAGGGTGGTACGAGCAGTACTTC. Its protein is CASSQKTGWYEQYF. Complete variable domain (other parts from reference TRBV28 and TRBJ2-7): DVKVTQSSRYLVKRTGEKVFLECVQDMDHENMFWYRQDPGLGLRLIYFSYDVKMKEKGDIPEGYSVSREKKERFSLILESASTNQTSMYLCASSQKTGWYEQYFGPGTRLTVT.

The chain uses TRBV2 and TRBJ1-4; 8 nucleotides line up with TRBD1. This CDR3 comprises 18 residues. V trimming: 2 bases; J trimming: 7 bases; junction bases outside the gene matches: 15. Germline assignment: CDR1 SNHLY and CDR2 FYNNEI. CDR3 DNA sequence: TGTGCCAGCAGTGAACGGGGAGTGGGACAGGCCCGTCCTGAAAAACTGTTTTTT. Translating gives CASSERGVGQARPEKLFF.

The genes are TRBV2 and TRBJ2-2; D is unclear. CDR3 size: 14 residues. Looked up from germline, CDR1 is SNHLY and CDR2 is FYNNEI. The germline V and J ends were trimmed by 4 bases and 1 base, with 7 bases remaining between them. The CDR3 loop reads CASSALRNTGELFF. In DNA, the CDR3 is TGTGCCAGCAGTGCTTTGCGGAACACCGGGGAGCTGTTTTTT. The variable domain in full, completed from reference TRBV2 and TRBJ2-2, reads EPEVTQTPSHQVTQMGQEVILRCVPISNHLYFYWYRQILGQKVEFLVSFYNNEISEKSEIFDDQFSVERPDGSNFTLKIRSTKLEDSAMYFCASSALRNTGELFFGEGSRLTVL.

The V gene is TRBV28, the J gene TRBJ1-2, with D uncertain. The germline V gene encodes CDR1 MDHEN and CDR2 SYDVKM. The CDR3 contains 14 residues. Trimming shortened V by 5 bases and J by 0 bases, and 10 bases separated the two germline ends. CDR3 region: CASSRVSANYGYTF. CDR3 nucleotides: TGTGCCAGCAGTCGGGTTTCAGCTAACTATGGCTACACCTTC.

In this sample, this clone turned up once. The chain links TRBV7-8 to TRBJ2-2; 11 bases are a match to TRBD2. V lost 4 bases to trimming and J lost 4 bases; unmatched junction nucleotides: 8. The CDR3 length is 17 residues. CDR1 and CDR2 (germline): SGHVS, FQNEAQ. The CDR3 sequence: CASSSPSGRPSTGELFF. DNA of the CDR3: TGTGCCAGCAGCTCGCCTAGCGGGAGGCCGAGCACCGGGGAGCTGTTTTTT.

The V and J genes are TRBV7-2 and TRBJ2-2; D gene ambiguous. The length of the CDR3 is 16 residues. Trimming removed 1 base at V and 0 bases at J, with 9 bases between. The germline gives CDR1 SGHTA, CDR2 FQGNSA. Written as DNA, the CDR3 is TGTGCCAGCAGCTTAGTCGGCAGGACGAACACCGGGGAGCTGTTTTTT. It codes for CASSLVGRTNTGELFF.

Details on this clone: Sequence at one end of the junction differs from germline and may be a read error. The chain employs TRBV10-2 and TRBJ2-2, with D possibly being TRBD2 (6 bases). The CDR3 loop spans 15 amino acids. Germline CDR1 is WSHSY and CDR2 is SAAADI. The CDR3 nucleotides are TGCGCCACCAGTCCGGGCGGGATGGACACCGGGGAGCTGTTTTTT. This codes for CATSPGGMDTGELFF.

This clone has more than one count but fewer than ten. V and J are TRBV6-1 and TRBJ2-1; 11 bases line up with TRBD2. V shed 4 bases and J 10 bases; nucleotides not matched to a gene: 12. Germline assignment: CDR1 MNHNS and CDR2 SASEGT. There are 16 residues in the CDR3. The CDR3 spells CASSGRLAGSWEEQFF. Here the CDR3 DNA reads TGTGCCAGCAGTGGTAGACTAGCGGGAAGTTGGGAGGAGCAGTTCTTC.

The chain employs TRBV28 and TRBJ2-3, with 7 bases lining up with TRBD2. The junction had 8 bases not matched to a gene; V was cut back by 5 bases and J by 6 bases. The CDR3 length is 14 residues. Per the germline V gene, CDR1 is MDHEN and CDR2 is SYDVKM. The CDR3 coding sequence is TGTGCCAGCAGTCCACCCCTAGCGGCGGATACGCAGTATTTT. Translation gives CASSPPLAADTQYF.

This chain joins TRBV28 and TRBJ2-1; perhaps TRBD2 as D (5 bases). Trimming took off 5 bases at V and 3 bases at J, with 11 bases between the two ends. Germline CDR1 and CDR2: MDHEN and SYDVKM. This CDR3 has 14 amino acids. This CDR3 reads CASSRGLVYNEQFF. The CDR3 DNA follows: TGTGCCAGCAGTCGTGGACTGGTCTACAATGAGCAGTTCTTC. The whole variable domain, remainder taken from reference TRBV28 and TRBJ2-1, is DVKVTQSSRYLVKRTGEKVFLECVQDMDHENMFWYRQDPGLGLRLIYFSYDVKMKEKGDIPEGYSVSREKKERFSLILESASTNQTSMYLCASSRGLVYNEQFFGPGTRLTVL.

This chain's CDR3 is CASTDRADTQYF. As DNA, the CDR3 is TGTGCCAGCACCGACAGGGCAGATACGCAGTATTTT. The J gene is TRBJ2-3, the V gene TRBV2; 7 nucleotides line up with TRBD1. The junction had 2 bases not matched to a gene; V was cut back by 7 bases and J by 4 bases. Germline CDR1 and CDR2: SNHLY and FYNNEI. The CDR3 is made up of 12 amino acids. The full variable domain, its missing parts supplied by reference TRBV2 and TRBJ2-3, is EPEVTQTPSHQVTQMGQEVILRCVPISNHLYFYWYRQILGQKVEFLVSFYNNEISEKSEIFDDQFSVERPDGSNFTLKIRSTKLEDSAMYFCASTDRADTQYFGPGTRLTVL.

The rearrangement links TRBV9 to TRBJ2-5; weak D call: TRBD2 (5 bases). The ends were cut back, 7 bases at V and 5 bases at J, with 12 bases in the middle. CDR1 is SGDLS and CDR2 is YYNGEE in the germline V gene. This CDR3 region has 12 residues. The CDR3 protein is CASGRIGETQYF. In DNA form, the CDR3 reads TGTGCCAGCGGGAGAATTGGGGAGACCCAGTACTTC.

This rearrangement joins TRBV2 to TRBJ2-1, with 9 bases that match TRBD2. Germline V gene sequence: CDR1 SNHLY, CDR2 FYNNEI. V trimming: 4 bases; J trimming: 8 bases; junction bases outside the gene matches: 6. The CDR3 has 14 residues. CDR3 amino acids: CASSGGLAIDEQFF. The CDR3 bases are TGTGCCAGCAGTGGGGGACTAGCTATCGATGAGCAGTTCTTC.

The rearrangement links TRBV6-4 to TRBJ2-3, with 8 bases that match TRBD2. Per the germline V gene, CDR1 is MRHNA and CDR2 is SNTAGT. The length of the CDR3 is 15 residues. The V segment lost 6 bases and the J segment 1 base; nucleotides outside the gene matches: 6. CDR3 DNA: TGTGCCAGCAGCCACGAGACTAGCGGCACAGATACGCAGTATTTT. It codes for CASSHETSGTDTQYF.

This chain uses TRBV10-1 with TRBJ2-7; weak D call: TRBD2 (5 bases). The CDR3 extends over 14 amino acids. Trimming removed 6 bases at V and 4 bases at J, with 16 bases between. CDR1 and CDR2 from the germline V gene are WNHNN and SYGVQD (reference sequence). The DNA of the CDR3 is TGCGCCAGCAGCAAACCTACATGGGAGTACGAGCAGTACTTC. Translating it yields CASSKPTWEYEQYF.

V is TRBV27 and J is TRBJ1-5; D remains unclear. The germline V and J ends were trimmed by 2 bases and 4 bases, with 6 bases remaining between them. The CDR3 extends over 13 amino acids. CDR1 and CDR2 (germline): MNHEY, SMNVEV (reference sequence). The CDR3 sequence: CASSLSGNQPQHF. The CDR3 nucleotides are TGTGCCAGCAGTTTAAGCGGGAATCAGCCCCAGCATTTT.

CDR3 loop: CASGATDTTYEQYF. CDR3 DNA sequence: TGTGCCAGCGGAGCGACGGACACCACCTACGAGCAGTACTTC. The genes are TRBV27 and TRBJ2-7; weak D call: TRBD1 (5 bases). With 8 bases removed from V and 2 bases from J, the gap between germline ends came to 16 bases. This CDR3 is 14 amino acids long. Germline loops: CDR1 MNHEY, CDR2 SMNVEV (reference sequence).

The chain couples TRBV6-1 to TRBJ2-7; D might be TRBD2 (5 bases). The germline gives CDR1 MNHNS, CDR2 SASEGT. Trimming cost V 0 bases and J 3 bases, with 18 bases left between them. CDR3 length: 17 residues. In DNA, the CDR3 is TGTGCCAGCAGTGAAGCCCCTAGCCAGCTCGCGGGCTACGAGCAGTACTTC. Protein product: CASSEAPSQLAGYEQYF.

In DNA, the CDR3 is TGTGCCAGCAGCTTAGTTCGTCGGGCCTACGAGCAGTACTTC. Its protein product is CASSLVRRAYEQYF. The rearrangement links TRBV11-2 to TRBJ2-7; D remains ambiguous. The CDR3 spans 14 residues. V lost 1 base to trimming and J lost 2 bases, with 9 bases between them. The germline CDR1 and CDR2 sequences are SGHAT and FQNNGV.

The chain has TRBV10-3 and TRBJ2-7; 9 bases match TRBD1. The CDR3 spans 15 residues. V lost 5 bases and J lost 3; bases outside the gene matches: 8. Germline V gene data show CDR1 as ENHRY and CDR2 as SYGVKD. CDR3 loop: CAISLHNRGLYEQYF. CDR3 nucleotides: TGTGCCATCAGTCTCCACAACAGGGGGCTCTACGAGCAGTACTTC.

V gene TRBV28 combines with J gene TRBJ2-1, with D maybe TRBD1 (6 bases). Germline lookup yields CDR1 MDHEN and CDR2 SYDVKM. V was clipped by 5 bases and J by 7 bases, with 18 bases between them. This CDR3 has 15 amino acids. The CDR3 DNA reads TGTGCCAGCAGTAAGGCGGGCGCTAGGGGGAATGAGCAGTTCTTC. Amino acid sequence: CASSKAGARGNEQFF.

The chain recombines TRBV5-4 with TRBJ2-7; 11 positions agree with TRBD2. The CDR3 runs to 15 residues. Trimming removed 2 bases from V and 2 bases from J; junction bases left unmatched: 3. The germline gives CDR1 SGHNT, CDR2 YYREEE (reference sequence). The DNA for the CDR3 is TGTGCCAGCAGCTTCACTAGCGGGGGAACCTACGAGCAGTACTTC. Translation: CASSFTSGGTYEQYF.

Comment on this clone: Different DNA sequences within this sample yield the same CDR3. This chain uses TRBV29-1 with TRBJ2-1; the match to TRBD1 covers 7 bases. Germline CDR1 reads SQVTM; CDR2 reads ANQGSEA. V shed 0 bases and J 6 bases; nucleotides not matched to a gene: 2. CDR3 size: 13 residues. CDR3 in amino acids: CSVEEYRGNEQFF. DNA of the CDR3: TGCAGCGTTGAAGAGTACAGGGGCAATGAGCAGTTCTTC.

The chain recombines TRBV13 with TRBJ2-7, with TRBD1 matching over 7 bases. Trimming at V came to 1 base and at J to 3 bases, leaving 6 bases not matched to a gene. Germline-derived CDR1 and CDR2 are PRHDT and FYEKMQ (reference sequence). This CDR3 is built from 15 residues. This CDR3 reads CASSLDRTGNYEQYF. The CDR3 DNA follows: TGTGCCAGCAGCTTAGACAGGACAGGAAACTACGAGCAGTACTTC. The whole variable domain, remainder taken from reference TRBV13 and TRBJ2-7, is AAGVIQSPRHLIKEKRETATLKCYPIPRHDTVYWYQQGPGQDPQFLISFYEKMQSDKGSIPDRFSAQQFSDYHSELNMSSLELGDSALYFCASSLDRTGNYEQYFGPGTRLTVT.

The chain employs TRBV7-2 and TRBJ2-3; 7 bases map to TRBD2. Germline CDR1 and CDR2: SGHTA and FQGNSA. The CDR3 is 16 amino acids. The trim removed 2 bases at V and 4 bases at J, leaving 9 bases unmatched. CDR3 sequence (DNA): TGTGCCAGCAGCTTACGGCGGGACTATTCCCCAGATACGCAGTATTTT. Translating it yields CASSLRRDYSPDTQYF.

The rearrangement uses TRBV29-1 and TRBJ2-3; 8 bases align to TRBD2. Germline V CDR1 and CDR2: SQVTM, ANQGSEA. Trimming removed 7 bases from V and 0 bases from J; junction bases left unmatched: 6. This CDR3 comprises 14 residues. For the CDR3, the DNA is TGCAGCGCATTACTAGCGGACAGCACAGATACGCAGTATTTT. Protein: CSALLADSTDTQYF.

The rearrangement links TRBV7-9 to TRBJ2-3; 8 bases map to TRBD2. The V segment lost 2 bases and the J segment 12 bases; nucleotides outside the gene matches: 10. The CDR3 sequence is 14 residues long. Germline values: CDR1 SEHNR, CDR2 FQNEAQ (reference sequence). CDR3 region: CASSLRREGLRQYF. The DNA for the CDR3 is TGTGCCAGCAGCTTACGCCGGGAGGGCCTAAGACAGTATTTT.